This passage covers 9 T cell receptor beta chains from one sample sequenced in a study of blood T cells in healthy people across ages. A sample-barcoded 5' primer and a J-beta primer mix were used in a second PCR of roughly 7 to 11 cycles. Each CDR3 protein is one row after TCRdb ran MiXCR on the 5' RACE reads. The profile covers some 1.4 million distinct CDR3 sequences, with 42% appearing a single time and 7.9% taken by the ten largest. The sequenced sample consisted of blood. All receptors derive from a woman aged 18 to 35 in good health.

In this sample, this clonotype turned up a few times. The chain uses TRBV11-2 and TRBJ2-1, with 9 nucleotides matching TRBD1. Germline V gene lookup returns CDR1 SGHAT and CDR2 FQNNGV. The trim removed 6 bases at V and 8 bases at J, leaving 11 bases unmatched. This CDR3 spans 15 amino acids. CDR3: CASRYRDREVDEQFF. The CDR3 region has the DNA TGTGCCAGCAGGTATCGGGACAGGGAGGTGGATGAGCAGTTCTTC.

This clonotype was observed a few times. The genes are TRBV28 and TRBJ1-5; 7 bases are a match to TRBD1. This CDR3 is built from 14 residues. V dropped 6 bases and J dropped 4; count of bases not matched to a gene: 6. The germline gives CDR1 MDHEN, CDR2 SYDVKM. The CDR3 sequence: CASRMTGKNQPQHF. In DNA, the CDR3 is TGTGCCAGCAGGATGACAGGGAAGAATCAGCCCCAGCATTTT.

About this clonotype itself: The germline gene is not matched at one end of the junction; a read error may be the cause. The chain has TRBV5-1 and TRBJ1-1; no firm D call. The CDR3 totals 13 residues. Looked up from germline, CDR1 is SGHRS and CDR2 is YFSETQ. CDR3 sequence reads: CDSSPSQNTEAFF. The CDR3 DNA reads TGCGACAGCAGCCCCTCGCAAAACACTGAAGCTTTCTTT.

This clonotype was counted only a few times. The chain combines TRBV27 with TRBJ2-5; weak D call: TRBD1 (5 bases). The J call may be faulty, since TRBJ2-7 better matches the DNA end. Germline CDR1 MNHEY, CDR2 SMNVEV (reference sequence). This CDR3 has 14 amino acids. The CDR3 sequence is CASRRQLGSYEQYF. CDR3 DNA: TGTGCCAGCAGACGACAGCTCGGATCCTACGAGCAGTACTTC.

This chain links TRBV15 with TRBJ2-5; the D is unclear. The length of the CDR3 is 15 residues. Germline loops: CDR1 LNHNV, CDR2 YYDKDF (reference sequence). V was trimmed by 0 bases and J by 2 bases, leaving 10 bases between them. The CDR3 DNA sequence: TGTGCCACCAGCAGAGACCAGTCCCCTCAAGAGACCCAGTACTTC. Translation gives CATSRDQSPQETQYF.

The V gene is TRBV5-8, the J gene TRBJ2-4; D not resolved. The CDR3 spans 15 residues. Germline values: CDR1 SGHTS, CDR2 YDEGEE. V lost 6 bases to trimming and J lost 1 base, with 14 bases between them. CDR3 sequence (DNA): TGTGCCAGCACCTCAGACGTATGGGCCAAAAACATTCAGTACTTC. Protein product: CASTSDVWAKNIQYF.

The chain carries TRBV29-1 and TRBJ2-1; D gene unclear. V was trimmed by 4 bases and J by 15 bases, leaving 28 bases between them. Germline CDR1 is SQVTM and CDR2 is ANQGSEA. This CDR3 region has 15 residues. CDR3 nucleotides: TGCAGCGTTGGGTTGAGTGCCATTAGCTACAATAAGCGGTTCTTC. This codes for CSVGLSAISYNKRFF.

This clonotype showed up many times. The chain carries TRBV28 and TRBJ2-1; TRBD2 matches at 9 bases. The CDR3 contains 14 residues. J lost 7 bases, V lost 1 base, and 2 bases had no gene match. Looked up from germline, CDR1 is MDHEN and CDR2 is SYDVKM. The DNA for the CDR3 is TGTGCCAGCAGTTTATCTAGCGGGACGAATGAGCAGTTCTTC. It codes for CASSLSSGTNEQFF.

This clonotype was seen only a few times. Here the CDR3 reads CASSSYWVFYEQYF. In DNA form, the CDR3 reads TGTGCCAGCAGTTCTTATTGGGTTTTCTACGAGCAGTACTTC. The chain couples TRBV28 to TRBJ2-7; D unclear. Germline V gene data show CDR1 as MDHEN and CDR2 as SYDVKM. The CDR3 is made up of 14 amino acids. V lost 4 bases, J lost 3 bases, and 13 bases lay in between.